A selection of T cell receptor beta chains follows, all from one sample in a study of metastatic and nonmetastatic thyroid tumors. TCRdb re-analyzed the PCR reads through MiXCR. The profile covers tens of thousands of clones, with roughly 12% appearing a single time and approximately 25% taken by the ten largest. The sample was blood. The receptor source for this set is a female donor with papillary thyroid cancer or a benign thyroid nodule (not recorded which). Some clones in this sample may be carry-over from other donors' samples. CDR3s include the opening cysteine and the closing phenylalanine or tryptophan. D genes are given only for firm matches. Some rows have no size entry. The others give once, few or many, or a class for an expanded clone.

CDR3 length: 13; clone size: medium-sized; V gene: TRBV19; J gene: TRBJ1-6; D gene: .; CDR3 protein: CASSETDNSPLHF; CDR3 DNA: TGTGCCAGTTCTGAGACAGATAATTCACCCCTCCACTTT
CDR3 length: 13; clone size: many; V gene: TRBV7-2; J gene: TRBJ2-5; D gene: .; CDR3 protein: CASSLAAGETQYF; CDR3 DNA: TGTGCCAGCAGCTTAGCGGCGGGGGAGACCCAGTACTTC
CDR3 length: 14; clone size: many; V gene: TRBV15; J gene: TRBJ1-5; D gene: .; CDR3 protein: CATSSQVNNQPQHF; CDR3 DNA: TGTGCCACCAGCAGCCAAGTAAACAATCAGCCCCAGCATTTT
CDR3 length: 17; clone size: medium-sized; V gene: TRBV6-1; J gene: TRBJ1-6; D gene: TRBD1; CDR3 protein: CASSGPASRGDNSPLHF; CDR3 DNA: TGTGCCAGCAGTGGACCGGCTAGCAGGGGGGATAATTCACCCCTCCACTTT
CDR3 length: 13; clone size: many; V gene: TRBV6-1; J gene: TRBJ2-1; D gene: .; CDR3 protein: CASRRPSYNEQFF; CDR3 DNA: TGTGCCAGCAGGAGGCCCTCCTACAATGAGCAGTTCTTC
CDR3 length: 13; clone size: medium-sized; V gene: TRBV28; J gene: TRBJ2-7; D gene: .; CDR3 protein: CASSWPAPIEQYF; CDR3 DNA: TGTGCCAGCAGTTGGCCAGCGCCAATCGAGCAGTACTTC
CDR3 length: 14; clone size: many; V gene: TRBV29-1; J gene: TRBJ1-1; D gene: TRBD1; CDR3 protein: CSAIRDRGGTEAFF; CDR3 DNA: TGCAGCGCGATCCGGGACAGGGGAGGCACTGAAGCTTTCTTT
CDR3 length: 14; clone size: many; V gene: TRBV12-5; J gene: TRBJ1-1; D gene: .; CDR3 protein: CASGLTHMNTEAFF; CDR3 DNA: TGTGCTAGTGGCTTGACTCACATGAACACTGAAGCTTTCTTT
CDR3 length: 13; clone size: many; V gene: TRBV30; J gene: TRBJ2-7; D gene: TRBD2; CDR3 protein: CAWSTPPASGQYF; CDR3 DNA: TGTGCCTGGAGTACCCCTCCGGCTAGCGGGCAGTACTTC
CDR3 length: 15; clone size: .; V gene: TRBV6-1; J gene: TRBJ2-1; D gene: TRBD1; CDR3 protein: CASIPGTGSENEQFF; CDR3 DNA: TGTGCCAGTATACCTGGGACAGGGTCTGAGAATGAGCAGTTCTTC
CDR3 length: 16; clone size: many; V gene: TRBV4-1; J gene: TRBJ2-1; D gene: TRBD1; CDR3 protein: CASSQAGTGPDNEQFF; CDR3 DNA: TGCGCCAGCAGCCAAGCCGGGACAGGGCCGGACAATGAGCAGTTCTTC
CDR3 length: 15; clone size: .; V gene: TRBV11-2; J gene: TRBJ1-2; D gene: .; CDR3 protein: CASSSGWGYARGYTF; CDR3 DNA: TGTGCCAGCAGCTCCGGGTGGGGTTACGCGCGTGGCTACACCTTC
CDR3 length: 14; clone size: many; V gene: TRBV10-3; J gene: TRBJ1-2; D gene: .; CDR3 protein: CAISESYGNYGYTF; CDR3 DNA: TGTGCCATTAGTGAGTCGTACGGAAACTATGGCTACACCTTC
CDR3 length: 16; clone size: many; V gene: TRBV3-1; J gene: TRBJ2-5; D gene: TRBD2; CDR3 protein: CASSQIGLAGGGTQYF; CDR3 DNA: TGTGCCAGCAGCCAAATAGGACTAGCGGGGGGTGGGACCCAGTACTTC
CDR3 length: 15; clone size: once; V gene: TRBV7-3; J gene: TRBJ2-3; D gene: .; CDR3 protein: CASSFDGGGTDAQYF; CDR3 DNA: TGTGCCAGCAGCTTCGACGGTGGAGGGACAGATGCGCAGTATTTT
CDR3 length: 13; clone size: .; V gene: TRBV6-1; J gene: TRBJ2-2; D gene: .; CDR3 protein: CASTGFPTGELFF; CDR3 DNA: TGTGCCAGCACTGGATTTCCCACCGGGGAGCTGTTTTTT
CDR3 length: 17; clone size: .; V gene: TRBV20-1; J gene: TRBJ2-7; D gene: .; CDR3 protein: CSARDPQSVANAYEQYF; CDR3 DNA: TGCAGTGCTAGAGATCCCCAGTCGGTAGCCAATGCTTACGAGCAGTACTTC
CDR3 length: 16; clone size: few; V gene: TRBV29-1; J gene: TRBJ2-3; D gene: TRBD2; CDR3 protein: CSVVSPAGEFTDTQYF; CDR3 DNA: TGCAGCGTTGTTAGTCCTGCGGGAGAGTTCACAGATACGCAGTATTTT
CDR3 length: 15; clone size: once; V gene: TRBV2; J gene: TRBJ2-7; D gene: .; CDR3 protein: CASSPRIGLGYEQYF; CDR3 DNA: TGTGCCAGCAGCCCCCGGATCGGCTTGGGCTACGAGCAGTACTTC
CDR3 length: 13; clone size: many; V gene: TRBV5-5; J gene: TRBJ1-2; D gene: TRBD1; CDR3 protein: CASSGTVNYGYTF; CDR3 DNA: TGTGCCAGCAGCGGGACAGTAAACTATGGCTACACCTTC
CDR3 length: 13; clone size: few; V gene: TRBV25-1; J gene: TRBJ2-1; D gene: TRBD2; CDR3 protein: CASRLAGYNEKLF; CDR3 DNA: TGTGCCAGCAGACTAGCGGGATACAATGAGAAGTTATTC
CDR3 length: 16; clone size: .; V gene: TRBV6-4; J gene: TRBJ1-5; D gene: TRBD1; CDR3 protein: CASSDWLQGRNHPQHF; CDR3 DNA: TGTGCCAGCAGTGACTGGCTACAGGGGCGCAATCATCCCCAGCATTTT
CDR3 length: 15; clone size: many; V gene: TRBV5-4; J gene: TRBJ2-2; D gene: .; CDR3 protein: CASSRSQGSPGELFF; CDR3 DNA: TGTGCCAGCAGCCGGTCACAGGGTAGTCCCGGGGAGCTGTTTTTT
CDR3 length: 14; clone size: few; V gene: TRBV19; J gene: TRBJ1-2; D gene: .; CDR3 protein: CASSTLMGGYGYTF; CDR3 DNA: TGTGCCAGTAGTACCTTAATGGGCGGCTATGGCTACACCTTC
CDR3 length: 14; clone size: .; V gene: TRBV2; J gene: TRBJ2-3; D gene: .; CDR3 protein: CSSSGGGCTDTQYF; CDR3 DNA: TGTTCCAGCAGTGGTGGCGGCTGCACAGATACGCAGTATTTT
CDR3 length: 14; clone size: many; V gene: TRBV20-1; J gene: TRBJ1-6; D gene: TRBD1; CDR3 protein: CSARELQGNSPLHF; CDR3 DNA: TGCAGTGCTAGAGAGCTACAGGGGAATTCACCCCTCCACTTT
CDR3 length: 16; clone size: many; V gene: TRBV20-1; J gene: TRBJ2-3; D gene: TRBD2; CDR3 protein: CSATQLAGVNTDTQYF; CDR3 DNA: TGCAGTGCTACCCAACTAGCGGGGGTGAACACAGATACGCAGTATTTT
CDR3 length: 16; clone size: many; V gene: TRBV12-3/TRBV12-4; J gene: TRBJ1-6; D gene: TRBD1; CDR3 protein: CASSPDRGGYNSPLHF; CDR3 DNA: TGTGCCAGCAGTCCGGACAGGGGGGGATATAATTCACCCCTCCACTTT
CDR3 length: 14; clone size: many; V gene: TRBV5-1; J gene: TRBJ2-5; D gene: TRBD1; CDR3 protein: CASSSGTGGETQYF; CDR3 DNA: TGCGCCAGCAGCTCGGGGACAGGAGGAGAGACCCAGTACTTC
CDR3 length: 12; clone size: medium-sized; V gene: TRBV6-1; J gene: TRBJ1-3; D gene: .; CDR3 protein: CASRGLKGTIYF; CDR3 DNA: TGTGCCAGCAGGGGGCTTAAAGGCACCATATATTTT
CDR3 length: 15; clone size: many; V gene: TRBV10-1; J gene: TRBJ2-5; D gene: .; CDR3 protein: CASSEVRSVGETQYF; CDR3 DNA: TGCGCCAGCAGTGAGGTTCGGTCGGTGGGGGAGACCCAGTACTTC
CDR3 length: 14; clone size: many; V gene: TRBV29-1; J gene: TRBJ2-1; D gene: TRBD2; CDR3 protein: CSVLTSGSSYEQFF; CDR3 DNA: TGCAGCGTTTTGACTAGCGGGAGTTCTTATGAGCAGTTCTTC
CDR3 length: 16; clone size: many; V gene: TRBV24-1; J gene: TRBJ2-2; D gene: .; CDR3 protein: CATSDLDPPRNGELFF; CDR3 DNA: TGTGCCACCAGTGATTTGGACCCACCAAGGAACGGGGAGCTGTTTTTT